This TCR beta chain originates from a study of shared clonotypes between healthy human individuals. This clone was picked up one time. Its antigen remains unidentified. Clones were sequenced by immunoSEQ multiplex PCR, and TCRdb holds only the in-frame ones, with some missing. Altogether around 1.1 million clones are present, roughly 80% being singletons, with the ten largest covering 0.89%. Overall study findings and caveats: Rarefaction curves obtained for sorted subsets showed sequencing incomplete despite large depth.

The V and J ends lost 1 base and 2 bases, in that order; junction bases with no gene match: 3. Germline values: CDR1 SGDLS, CDR2 YYNGEE. This CDR3 spans 15 amino acids. The source is a man aged 18 to 30 in good health. Some clones in this sample may be carry-over from other donors' samples. The sequencing input was memory CD4+ T cells from PBMCs. Subset in this sample: CD45RA-negative fraction. The chain employs TRBV9 and TRBJ2-3, with 8 bases fitting TRBD2. CDR3 loop: CASSVSGSSTDTQYF. CDR3 DNA: TGTGCCAGCAGCGTAAGCGGGAGCTCCACAGATACGCAGTATTTT.